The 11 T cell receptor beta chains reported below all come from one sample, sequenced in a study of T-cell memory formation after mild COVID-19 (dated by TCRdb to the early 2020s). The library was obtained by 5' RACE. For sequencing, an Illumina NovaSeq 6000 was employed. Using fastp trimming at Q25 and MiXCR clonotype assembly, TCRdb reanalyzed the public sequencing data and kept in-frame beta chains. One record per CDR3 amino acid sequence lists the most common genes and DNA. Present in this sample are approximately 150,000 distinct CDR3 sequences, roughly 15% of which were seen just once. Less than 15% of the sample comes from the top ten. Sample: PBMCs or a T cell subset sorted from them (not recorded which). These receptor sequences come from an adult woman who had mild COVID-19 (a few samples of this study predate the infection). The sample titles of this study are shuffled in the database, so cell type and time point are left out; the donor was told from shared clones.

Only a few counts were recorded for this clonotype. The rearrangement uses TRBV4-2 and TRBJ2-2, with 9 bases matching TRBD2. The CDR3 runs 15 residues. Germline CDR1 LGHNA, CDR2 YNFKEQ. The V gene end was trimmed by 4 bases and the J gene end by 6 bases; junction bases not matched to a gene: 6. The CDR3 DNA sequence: TGTGCCAGCAGCCGAGGGACTAGCTGGGCCGGGGAGCTGTTTTTT. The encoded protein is CASSRGTSWAGELFF.

DNA of the CDR3: TGTGCCAGCAGCTTATGGGTTAGCGGGATGGTTTACAATGAGCAGTTCTTC. Amino acid sequence: CASSLWVSGMVYNEQFF. This chain links TRBV7-9 with TRBJ2-1; TRBD2 agrees at 8 bases. J lost 4 bases, V lost 2 bases, and 10 bases had no gene match. CDR1 and CDR2 (germline): SEHNR, FQNEAQ (reference sequence). CDR3 length: 17 residues.

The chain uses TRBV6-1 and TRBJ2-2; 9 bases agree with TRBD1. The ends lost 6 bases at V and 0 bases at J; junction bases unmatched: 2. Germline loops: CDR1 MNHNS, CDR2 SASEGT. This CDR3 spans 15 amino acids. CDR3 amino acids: CASRGTGSNTGELFF. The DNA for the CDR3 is TGTGCCAGCAGGGGGACAGGGTCGAACACCGGGGAGCTGTTTTTT.

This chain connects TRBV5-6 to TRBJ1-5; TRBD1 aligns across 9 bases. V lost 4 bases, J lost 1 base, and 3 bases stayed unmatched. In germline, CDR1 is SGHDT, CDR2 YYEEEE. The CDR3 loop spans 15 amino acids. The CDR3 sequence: CASSGTGTSNQPQHF. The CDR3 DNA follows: TGTGCCAGCAGCGGGACAGGGACCAGCAATCAGCCCCAGCATTTT.

The CDR3 coding sequence is TGTGCCAGCGTTGTTTACAGGGGGCCGAATTCACCCCTCCACTTT. Its protein is CASVVYRGPNSPLHF. V usage is TRBV6-2 or TRBV6-3 and J usage is TRBJ1-6; 9 nucleotides align to TRBD1. The CDR3 is made up of 15 amino acids. Germline V CDR1 and CDR2: MNHEY, SVGEGT. V lost 8 bases, J lost 7 bases, and 9 bases stayed unmatched.

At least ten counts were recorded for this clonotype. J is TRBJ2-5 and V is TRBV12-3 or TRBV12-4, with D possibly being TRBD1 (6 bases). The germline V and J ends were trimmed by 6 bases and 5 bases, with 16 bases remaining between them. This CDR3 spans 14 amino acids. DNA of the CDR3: TGTGCCAGCAGACCGTGGGGGCCGTTGGAGACCCAGTACTTC. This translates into CASRPWGPLETQYF.

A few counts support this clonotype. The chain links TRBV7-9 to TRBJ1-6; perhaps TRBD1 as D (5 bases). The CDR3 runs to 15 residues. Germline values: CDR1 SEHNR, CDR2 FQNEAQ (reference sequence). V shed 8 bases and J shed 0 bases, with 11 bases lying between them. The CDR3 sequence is CASVGGSSYNSPLHF. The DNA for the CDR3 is TGTGCCAGCGTCGGGGGGAGCTCCTATAATTCACCCCTCCACTTT.

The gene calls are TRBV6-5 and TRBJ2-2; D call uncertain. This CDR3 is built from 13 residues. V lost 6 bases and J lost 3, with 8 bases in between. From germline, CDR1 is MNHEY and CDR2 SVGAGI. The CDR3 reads CASRRVDTGELFF. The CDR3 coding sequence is TGTGCCAGCAGAAGGGTGGACACCGGGGAGCTGTTTTTT.

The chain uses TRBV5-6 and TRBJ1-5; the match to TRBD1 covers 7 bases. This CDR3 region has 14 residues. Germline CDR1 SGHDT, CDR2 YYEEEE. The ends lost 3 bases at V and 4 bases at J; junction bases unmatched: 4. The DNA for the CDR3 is TGTGCCAGCAGCTCCATGACAGGGAATCAGCCCCAGCATTTT. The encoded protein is CASSSMTGNQPQHF.

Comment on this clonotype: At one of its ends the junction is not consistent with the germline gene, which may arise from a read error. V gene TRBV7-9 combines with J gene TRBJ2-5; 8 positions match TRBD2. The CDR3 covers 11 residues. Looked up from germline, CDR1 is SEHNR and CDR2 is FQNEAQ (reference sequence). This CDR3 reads CVSGRSETQYF. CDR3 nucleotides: TGTGTCAGCGGGAGATCCGAGACCCAGTACTTC.

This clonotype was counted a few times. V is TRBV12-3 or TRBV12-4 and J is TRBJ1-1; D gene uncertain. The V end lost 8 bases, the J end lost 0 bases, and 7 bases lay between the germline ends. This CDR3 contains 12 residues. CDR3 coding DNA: TGTGCCAGCCAGGAGATGAACACTGAAGCTTTCTTT. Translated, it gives CASQEMNTEAFF.